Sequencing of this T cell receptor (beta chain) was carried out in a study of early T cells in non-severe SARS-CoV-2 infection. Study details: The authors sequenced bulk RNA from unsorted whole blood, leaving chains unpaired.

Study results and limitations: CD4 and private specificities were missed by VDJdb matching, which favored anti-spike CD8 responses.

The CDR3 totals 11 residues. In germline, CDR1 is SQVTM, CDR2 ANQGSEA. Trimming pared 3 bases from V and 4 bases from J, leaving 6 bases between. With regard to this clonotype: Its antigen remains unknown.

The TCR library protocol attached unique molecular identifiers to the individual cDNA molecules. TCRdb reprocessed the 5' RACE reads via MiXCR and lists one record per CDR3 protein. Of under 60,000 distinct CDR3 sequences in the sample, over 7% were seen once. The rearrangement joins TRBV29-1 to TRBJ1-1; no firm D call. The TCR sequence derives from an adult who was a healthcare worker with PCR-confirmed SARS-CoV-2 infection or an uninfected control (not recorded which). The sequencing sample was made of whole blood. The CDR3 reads CSVDLGTEAFF. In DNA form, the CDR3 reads TGCAGCGTTGATTTGGGCACTGAAGCTTTCTTT.